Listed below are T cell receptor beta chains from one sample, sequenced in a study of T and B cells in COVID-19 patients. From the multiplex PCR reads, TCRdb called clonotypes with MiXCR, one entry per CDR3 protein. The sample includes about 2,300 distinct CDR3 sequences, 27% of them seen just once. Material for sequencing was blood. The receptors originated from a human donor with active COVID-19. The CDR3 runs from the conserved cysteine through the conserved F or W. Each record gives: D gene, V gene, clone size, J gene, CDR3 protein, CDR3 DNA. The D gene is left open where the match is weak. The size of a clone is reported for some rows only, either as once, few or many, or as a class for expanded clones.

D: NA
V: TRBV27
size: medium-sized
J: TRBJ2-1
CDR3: CASSLFAQTATTYNEQFF
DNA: TGTGCCAGCAGTTTATTTGCCCAGACGGCAACAACTTACAATGAGCAGTTCTTC

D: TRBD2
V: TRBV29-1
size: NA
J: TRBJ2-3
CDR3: CSVEDLPPGLAGLDTQYF
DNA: TGCAGCGTTGAAGATCTTCCGCCAGGACTAGCGGGTCTAGATACGCAGTATTTT

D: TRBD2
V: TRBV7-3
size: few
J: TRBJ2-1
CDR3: CASSLVSGGANEQFF
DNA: TGTGCCAGCAGCTTAGTTAGCGGGGGGGCGAATGAGCAGTTCTTC